The 31 T cell receptor beta chains in this list originate from one sample, sequenced in a study of naive and memory T cell subsets. Overall study results and limits: Naive repertoires, especially CD8, held a few larger clonotypes, possibly memory cells re-expressing CD45RA.

These receptors have no identified antigens. Both TRBC1 and TRBC2 were covered by a beta constant-region primer of two equimolar oligonucleotides. Four rounds of PCR amplified the ligated cDNA using nested alpha and beta constant-region primers plus SP2. Via MiXCR, TCRdb re-called the UMI-ligation and nested PCR reads, giving one row per CDR3 protein. The table records roughly 150,000 distinct CDR3 sequences, 22% of them present only once. Sequences were obtained from naive CD4+ T cells from blood. The receptors were gathered from a human donor in good health.

This chain connects TRBV20-1 to TRBJ2-3; D uncertain. Germline CDR1 DFQATT, CDR2 SNEGSKA (reference sequence). Trimming left V 5 bases short and J 4 bases short, with 13 bases between. The CDR3 is made up of 13 amino acids. In nucleotides, the CDR3 is TGCAGTGCTCCCGAACGTAGTGCAGATACGCAGTATTTT. This sequence encodes CSAPERSADTQYF.

This chain connects TRBV12-3 or TRBV12-4 to TRBJ2-2; 9 bases are shared with TRBD1. The CDR3 runs to 15 residues. The ends lost 7 bases at V and 4 bases at J; junction bases unmatched: 7. The chain's CDR3 is CASKTGQGATGELFF. CDR3 nucleotides: TGTGCCAGCAAAACGGGACAGGGAGCCACCGGGGAGCTGTTTTTT.

The chain uses TRBV3-1 and TRBJ2-1, with D perhaps given as TRBD1 or TRBD2 (5 bases each). V was clipped by 1 base and J by 5 bases, with 27 bases between them. The germline V gene has CDR1 LGHDT and CDR2 YNNKEL (reference sequence). The CDR3 sequence is 20 residues long. The CDR3 DNA sequence: TGTGCCAGCAGCCAAGTGTTATCTTCCTTCTCCCGGTTGGGGGACAATGAGCAGTTCTTC. Amino acids: CASSQVLSSFSRLGDNEQFF.

This clonotype was picked up a small number of times. V gene TRBV18 combines with J gene TRBJ2-1, with TRBD2 matching over 11 bases. The CDR3 is made up of 16 amino acids. Germline loops: CDR1 KGHSH, CDR2 LQKENI. The V segment lost 0 bases and the J segment 3 bases; nucleotides outside the gene matches: 1. The chain's CDR3 is CASSPPTSGSYNEQFF. CDR3 bases: TGTGCCAGCTCACCACCCACTAGCGGGAGCTACAATGAGCAGTTCTTC.

This clonotype was counted a few times. This rearrangement joins TRBV28 to TRBJ2-1; D unresolved. This CDR3 has 12 residues. Trimming removed 6 bases at V and 8 bases at J, with 11 bases between. Looked up from germline, CDR1 is MDHEN and CDR2 is SYDVKM. This CDR3 is CASSILMHEQFF. The CDR3 DNA reads TGTGCCAGCAGCATCCTGATGCATGAGCAGTTCTTC.

This clonotype has a handful of counts. The rearrangement links TRBV12-3 or TRBV12-4 to TRBJ1-5; D is unclear. Between the trimmed V and J ends, which lost 0 bases and 4 bases, there was a span of 4 bases. The CDR3 sequence is 13 residues long. The CDR3 sequence is CASSLAENQPQHF. The CDR3 bases are TGTGCCAGCAGTTTAGCAGAAAATCAGCCCCAGCATTTT.

The rearrangement joins TRBV7-9 to TRBJ2-5; D might be TRBD2 (6 bases). Germline-derived CDR1 and CDR2 are SEHNR and FQNEAQ (reference sequence). This CDR3 spans 17 amino acids. Trimming pared 2 bases from V and 3 bases from J, leaving 19 bases between. The CDR3 coding sequence is TGTGCCAGCAGCTTATTCTCATACGCGGAGGGGAAAGAGACCCAGTACTTC. Translated, it gives CASSLFSYAEGKETQYF. The whole variable domain, remainder taken from reference TRBV7-9 and TRBJ2-5, is DTGVSQNPRHKITKRGQNVTFRCDPISEHNRLYWYRQTLGQGPEFLTYFQNEAQLEKSRLLSDRFSAERPKGSFSTLEIQRTEQGDSAMYLCASSLFSYAEGKETQYFGPGTRLLVL.

This clonotype was observed a handful of times. This chain links TRBV6-1 with TRBJ2-7; the D is unclear. Germline CDR1 MNHNS, CDR2 SASEGT. The CDR3 contains 11 residues. Trimming removed 9 bases at V and 4 bases at J, with 10 bases between. In nucleotides, the CDR3 is TGTGCCAGTAAAGAGATTTACGAGCAGTACTTC. It yields the protein CASKEIYEQYF.

This clonotype was seen just once. The chain carries TRBV15 and TRBJ2-1, with 14 bases matching TRBD2. J lost 8 bases, V lost 8 bases, and 5 bases had no gene match. The CDR3 sequence is 14 residues long. Germline V gene sequence: CDR1 LNHNV, CDR2 YYDKDF (reference sequence). CDR3 DNA: TGTGCCACCCGAGGGACTAGCGGGAGCTATGAGCAGTTCTTC. This gives the protein CATRGTSGSYEQFF. Filled out from reference TRBV15 and TRBJ2-1, the complete variable domain reads DAMVIQNPRYQVTQFGKPVTLSCSQTLNHNVMYWYQQKSSQAPKLLFHYYDKDFNNEADTPDNFQSRRPNTSFCFLDIRSPGLGDTAMYLCATRGTSGSYEQFFGPGTRLTVL.

This clonotype was counted only a few times. The J gene is TRBJ2-7, the V gene TRBV20-1, with TRBD2 matching over 7 bases. CDR1 DFQATT and CDR2 SNEGSKA come from the germline V gene (reference sequence). The CDR3 is made up of 15 amino acids. V lost 2 bases and J lost 0; bases outside the gene matches: 7. Here the CDR3 reads CSARSLAASSYEQYF. The DNA for the CDR3 is TGCAGTGCTAGATCCCTAGCGGCTAGCTCCTACGAGCAGTACTTC.

CDR3 sequence reads: CASSLTSGADTQYF. The CDR3 region has the DNA TGTGCCAGCAGCTTGACTAGCGGAGCAGATACGCAGTATTTT. The chain links TRBV7-9 to TRBJ2-3, with 9 bases fitting TRBD2. From germline, CDR1 is SEHNR and CDR2 FQNEAQ (reference sequence). CDR3 size: 14 residues. The V segment lost 3 bases and the J segment 4 bases; nucleotides outside the gene matches: 2.

This clonotype appeared a few times. V gene TRBV13 combines with J gene TRBJ1-1; D unclear. There are 14 residues in the CDR3. CDR1 and CDR2 (germline): PRHDT, FYEKMQ (reference sequence). The V and J ends lost 6 bases and 1 base respectively, with 12 bases between them. The CDR3 region is CASRDGPRNTEAFF. The CDR3 DNA is TGTGCCAGCAGGGACGGACCTCGGAACACTGAAGCTTTCTTT.

The V call is TRBV27, the J call TRBJ1-1, with D maybe TRBD1 (5 bases). The V end was cut by 4 bases, the J end by 1 base, with 19 bases between. CDR1 and CDR2 from the germline V gene are MNHEY and SMNVEV (reference sequence). The CDR3 length is 17 residues. The CDR3 DNA is TGTGCCAGCAGTTCCTTCGGGACCCCCGTTACGAACACTGAAGCTTTCTTT. This gives the protein CASSSFGTPVTNTEAFF.

This clonotype was counted once. The gene calls are TRBV27 and TRBJ1-1, with D possibly matching TRBD1 (6 bases). Trimming took 4 bases from V and 3 from J, leaving 15 bases between them. The CDR3 length is 15 residues. Germline V gene sequence: CDR1 MNHEY, CDR2 SMNVEV (reference sequence). Here the CDR3 reads CASSWGGGRDTEAFF. In nucleotides, the CDR3 is TGTGCCAGCAGTTGGGGCGGGGGGCGAGACACTGAAGCTTTCTTT.

This chain connects TRBV12-3 or TRBV12-4 to TRBJ1-5; D not resolved. Trimming stripped 0 bases from V and 4 bases from J, with 7 bases between. This CDR3 spans 14 amino acids. CDR3 amino acids: CASSLAEINQPQHF. The CDR3 bases are TGTGCCAGCAGTTTAGCGGAAATTAATCAGCCCCAGCATTTT.

The DNA for the CDR3 is TGTGCCATCAGTTCAGGGGAGACCCAGTACTTC. Amino acids: CAISSGETQYF. V and J are TRBV10-3 and TRBJ2-5; possibly TRBD1 for D (5 bases). CDR3 length: 11 residues. Trimming took off 5 bases at V and 5 bases at J, with 6 bases between the two ends. Germline CDR1 ENHRY, CDR2 SYGVKD.

This clonotype has only a few counts. This rearrangement joins TRBV5-1 to TRBJ2-7; D call uncertain. The CDR3 contains 13 residues. Trimming shortened V by 2 bases and J by 5 bases, and 11 bases separated the two germline ends. Germline values: CDR1 SGHRS, CDR2 YFSETQ. CDR3 sequence: CASSFYIQNEQYF. CDR3 in DNA: TGCGCCAGCAGCTTCTATATACAAAACGAGCAGTACTTC.

In this sample, this clonotype turned up a few times. The rearrangement uses TRBV6-1 and TRBJ1-1; TRBD1 agrees at 7 bases. After removal of 3 bases from V and 1 base from J, the junction contained 5 bases not matched to a gene. Germline CDR1 reads MNHNS; CDR2 reads SASEGT. The CDR3 is 15 residues long. The DNA for the CDR3 is TGTGCCAGCAGTGACCGGACAGGACAGAACACTGAAGCTTTCTTT. Translation: CASSDRTGQNTEAFF.

This clonotype was recorded at least ten times. The DNA for the CDR3 is TGCGCCAGCAGCTTGGTCGGGCAGGGTCCCGAGACCCAGTACTTC. The encoded protein is CASSLVGQGPETQYF. The chain couples TRBV5-1 to TRBJ2-5; D might be TRBD1 (5 bases). Germline-derived CDR1 and CDR2 are SGHRS and YFSETQ. This CDR3 has 15 residues. V dropped 0 bases and J dropped 5 bases, with 14 bases sitting between them.

This clonotype has a handful of counts. This chain uses TRBV28 with TRBJ2-2; D ambiguous. Trimming removed 7 bases at V and 2 bases at J, with 8 bases between. Germline V gene data show CDR1 as MDHEN and CDR2 as SYDVKM. The CDR3 covers 13 residues. In nucleotides, the CDR3 is TGTGCCAGCAAGACTCCTAACACCGGGGAGCTGTTTTTT. This encodes CASKTPNTGELFF.

This clonotype was observed a single time. This rearrangement joins TRBV20-1 to TRBJ1-1; tentative D call: TRBD1 (5 bases). CDR3 length: 11 residues. The germline V and J ends were trimmed by 3 bases and 11 bases, with 13 bases remaining between them. From germline, CDR1 is DFQATT and CDR2 SNEGSKA (reference sequence). DNA of the CDR3: TGCAGTGCTAGCATCGGGGACGGGGCTTTCTTT. This translates into CSASIGDGAFF.

The chain links TRBV20-1 to TRBJ2-3; D unclear. Germline V CDR1 and CDR2: DFQATT, SNEGSKA (reference sequence). The CDR3 runs 14 residues. V was shortened by 0 bases and J by 0 bases, with 7 bases between the two germline ends. The CDR3 sequence is CSARDWASTDTQYF. The CDR3 DNA sequence: TGCAGTGCTAGAGATTGGGCCAGCACAGATACGCAGTATTTT.

The table lists this clonotype with a few counts. The chain is built from TRBV12-3 or TRBV12-4 and TRBJ2-1; 16 positions agree with TRBD2. The CDR3 extends over 20 amino acids. The junction had 16 bases not matched to a gene; V was cut back by 5 bases and J by 6 bases. The CDR3 is CASSGPPGLAGGPLSNEQFF. The CDR3 bases are TGTGCCAGCAGTGGTCCTCCGGGACTAGCGGGAGGGCCACTCAGCAATGAGCAGTTCTTC.

CDR3 amino acids: CASSQGLVNEQFF. The CDR3 bases are TGTGCCAGCTCACAGGGACTAGTCAATGAGCAGTTCTTC. The chain joins TRBV18 to TRBJ2-1, with 8 bases matching TRBD2. V lost 4 bases, J lost 6 bases, and 2 bases stayed unmatched. Germline CDR1 KGHSH, CDR2 LQKENI. This CDR3 region has 13 residues.

This clonotype appeared many times. The chain recombines TRBV29-1 with TRBJ2-7, with 10 nucleotides matching TRBD2. The CDR3 is 15 amino acids. The V and J ends lost 4 bases and 4 bases, in that order; junction bases with no gene match: 10. Germline V gene lookup returns CDR1 SQVTM and CDR2 ANQGSEA. The CDR3 reads CSVVYLAGAFYEQYF. DNA of the CDR3: TGCAGCGTTGTCTATCTAGCGGGAGCCTTTTACGAGCAGTACTTC.

This clonotype was counted many times. The V and J genes are TRBV18 and TRBJ2-7; the D gene is possibly TRBD2 (7 bases). Germline V lookup: CDR1 KGHSH, CDR2 LQKENI. The CDR3 sequence is 15 residues long. V gave up 6 bases and J gave up 2 bases, with 17 bases separating them. The CDR3 protein is CASSPTVRGPYEQYF. CDR3 DNA sequence: TGTGCCAGCTCCCCGACGGTGCGGGGGCCCTACGAGCAGTACTTC.

This clonotype was counted between two and nine times. The rearrangement joins TRBV2 to TRBJ2-2, with TRBD2 matching 9 bases. Germline loops: CDR1 SNHLY, CDR2 FYNNEI. The CDR3 runs 17 residues. With 5 bases clipped from V and 11 bases from J, the junction kept 18 bases outside the gene matches. CDR3 in DNA: TGTGCCAGCAGTACCCTTACCGCGGGACTAGCAATACGTGAGCTGTTTTTT. It yields the protein CASSTLTAGLAIRELFF.

The chain combines TRBV28 with TRBJ2-2, with D perhaps matching TRBD1 (6 bases). CDR1 and CDR2 (germline): MDHEN, SYDVKM. The germline V and J ends were trimmed by 3 bases and 6 bases, with 11 bases remaining between them. The CDR3 is 14 amino acids. Here the CDR3 reads CASSLLRGAGELFF. In DNA form, the CDR3 reads TGTGCCAGCAGTTTGCTCAGGGGCGCCGGGGAGCTGTTTTTT.

Ten or more counts support this clonotype. This chain uses TRBV29-1 with TRBJ1-1; tentative D call: TRBD1 (6 bases). Germline V CDR1 and CDR2: SQVTM, ANQGSEA. This CDR3 is 11 amino acids long. With 6 bases removed from V and 7 bases from J, the gap between germline ends came to 12 bases. Here the CDR3 reads CSVQGHDEAFF. The CDR3 region has the DNA TGCAGCGTCCAGGGACACGATGAAGCTTTCTTT.

This rearrangement joins TRBV27 to TRBJ1-2, with 9 bases aligning to TRBD1. Per germline, CDR1 MNHEY and CDR2 SMNVEV (reference sequence). This CDR3 spans 13 amino acids. With V trimmed by 5 bases and J by 7 bases, 5 bases remained unmatched. This chain's CDR3 is CASSPGTGRGYTF. The CDR3 DNA sequence: TGTGCCAGCAGTCCGGGGACAGGGCGTGGCTACACCTTC.

The chain links TRBV28 to TRBJ2-7; D is ambiguous. The CDR3 runs 11 residues. Germline CDR1 reads MDHEN; CDR2 reads SYDVKM. Trimming took off 8 bases at V and 5 bases at J, with 10 bases between the two ends. The CDR3 DNA sequence: TGTGCCAGCGGGATTTTCAACGAGCAGTACTTC. Its translation is CASGIFNEQYF.